These T cell receptor beta chains were read from a single sample in a study of T cell changes during pregnancy in multiple sclerosis. Profiling relied on immunoSEQ multiplex PCR, and the TCRdb table lists in-frame clones only, not all of them. The data contain approximately 87,000 clones, about 93% of them singletons. The sample here was CD4+ T cells from peripheral blood mononuclear cells, taken in the second trimester of pregnancy. The receptor source for this set is a female donor with multiple sclerosis, enrolled in a pregnancy study. The CDR3 runs from the conserved cysteine through the conserved F or W. D genes are given only for firm matches. Not every row has a clone size; where given, it reads once, few, many or a size class.

>medium-sized|TRBV25-1|.|TRBJ2-4
TGTGCCAGCAGGGACAGTGCCTCCCCATCGAGGATTCAGTACTTC
CASRDSASPSRIQYF
>.|TRBV4-1|.|TRBJ2-5
TGCGCCAGCAGCCAAGTCGGGGTGTTAGAGACCCAGTACTTC
CASSQVGVLETQYF
>.|TRBV6-5|.|TRBJ2-3
TGTGCCAGCAGTTACTCGAACCAACTAAGCACAGATACGCAGTATTTT
CASSYSNQLSTDTQYF
>.|TRBV29-1|TRBD1|TRBJ2-1
TGCAGCGCCGGGACAGGGACGTTCTTC
CSAGTGTFF
>.|TRBV6-5|TRBD1|TRBJ1-3
TGTGCCAGCAGTTTTTCAGGGGGGTCTGGAAACACCATATATTTT
CASSFSGGSGNTIYF
>.|TRBV5-6|.|TRBJ1-3
TGTGCCAGCAGCTTGGCCGGGGGGGTTTCTGGAAACACCATATATTTT
CASSLAGGVSGNTIYF
>.|TRBV5-1|.|TRBJ1-1
TGCGCCAGCAGCTTGGTACAGGGCTCCGGGAACACTGAAGCTTTCTTT
CASSLVQGSGNTEAFF
>.|TRBV5-1|.|TRBJ2-3
TGCGCCAGCAGCTTGGGGGGCAGCTCTAGCACAGATACGCAGTATTTT
CASSLGGSSSTDTQYF
>.|TRBV9|TRBD2|TRBJ2-3
TGTGCCAGCAGCGTAGCAAGGGACTACCCAGAGAGGCAGTATTTT
CASSVARDYPERQYF
>.|TRBV15|TRBD1|TRBJ1-1
TGTGCCACCAGCAGACCCGGGACAGCCGCTGACACTGAAGCTTTCTTT
CATSRPGTAADTEAFF
>.|TRBV2|TRBD1|TRBJ1-2
TGTGCCAGCAGGCAGGGACAGGCTCATGGCTACACCTTC
CASRQGQAHGYTF
>.|TRBV4-1|TRBD2|TRBJ2-2
TGCGCCAGCAGCCCCCTACTAGCGGGAGTGGCTGCGTCCGGGGAGCTGTTTTTT
CASSPLLAGVAASGELFF
>.|TRBV6-4|.|TRBJ1-5
TGTGCCAGCAGTGCAGAGCCAGCGTATAGCAATCAGCCCCAGCATTTT
CASSAEPAYSNQPQHF
>.|TRBV9|.|TRBJ1-1
TGTGCCAGCAGCGTAGTGGGCGCAGGGCCCCACATGAACACTGAAGCTTTCTTT
CASSVVGAGPHMNTEAFF
>.|TRBV4-3|.|TRBJ1-6
TGCGCCAGCAGCCAAGACGTAGGCGGCAGCTCCTATAATTCACCCCTCCACTTT
CASSQDVGGSSYNSPLHF
>.|TRBV10-3|.|TRBJ2-7
TGTGCCATCAGGAGCCCCAGAGGCTACGAGCAGTACTTC
CAIRSPRGYEQYF